One sample yielded the 22 T cell receptor beta chains listed below, sequenced in a study of blood T cell repertoires in COVID-19. TCRdb's table, derived via immunoSEQ multiplex PCR, lists solely in-frame clones and lacks some. Seen here are over 200,000 clones, more than 80% observed once, and the top ten hold less than 3%. Sequenced: peripheral blood. These receptor sequences come from a man younger than 40 with COVID-19, enrolled during active disease.

The chain is built from TRBV7-3 and TRBJ2-3; D remains unclear. Germline CDR1 reads SGHTA; CDR2 reads FQGTGA. Trimming shortened V by 1 base and J by 2 bases, and 10 bases separated the two germline ends. The CDR3 extends over 15 amino acids. CDR3 nucleotides: TGTGCCAGCAGCTTAATGGCCTCCTCCACAGATACGCAGTATTTT. Translating gives CASSLMASSTDTQYF. The full variable domain, rest sourced from reference TRBV7-3 and TRBJ2-3, is GAGVSQTPSNKVTEKGKYVELRCDPISGHTALYWYRQSLGQGPEFLIYFQGTGAADDSGLPNDRFFAVRPEGSVSTLKIQRTERGDSAVYLCASSLMASSTDTQYFGPGTRLTVL.

V and J are TRBV4-1 and TRBJ2-4, with D unresolved. This CDR3 contains 16 residues. The V and J ends lost 0 bases and 3 bases respectively, with 12 bases between them. CDR1 MGHRA and CDR2 YSYEKL come from the germline V gene. The CDR3 spells CASSQEPIALKNIQYF. In DNA, the CDR3 is TGCGCCAGCAGCCAAGAACCTATAGCCCTCAAAAACATTCAGTACTTC.

This chain connects TRBV6-4 to TRBJ1-1, with 9 positions matching TRBD1. Germline V CDR1 and CDR2: MRHNA, SNTAGT. This CDR3 comprises 15 residues. The V and J ends lost 6 bases and 4 bases, in that order; junction bases with no gene match: 9. The CDR3 spells CASSATGGWATEAFF. In DNA form, the CDR3 reads TGTGCCAGCAGCGCGACAGGGGGTTGGGCCACTGAAGCTTTCTTT.

V and J are TRBV28 and TRBJ1-1; D unresolved. Germline CDR1 is MDHEN and CDR2 is SYDVKM. Trimming took 8 bases from V and 1 from J, leaving 8 bases between them. The CDR3 has 12 residues. Here the CDR3 DNA reads TGTGCCAGCGGAACGGGGAACACTGAAGCTTTCTTT. Its protein product is CASGTGNTEAFF.

The chain recombines TRBV6-5 with TRBJ2-7, with a tentative D call TRBD1 (5 bases). V was clipped by 0 bases and J by 2 bases, with 8 bases between them. CDR1 and CDR2 (germline): MNHEY, SVGAGI. This CDR3 spans 14 amino acids. CDR3 bases: TGTGCCAGCAGTTACTCGATCAGGGCCTACGAGCAGTACTTC. Protein product: CASSYSIRAYEQYF.

The chain links TRBV5-1 to TRBJ1-2; D is possibly TRBD1 (6 bases). Germline CDR1 reads SGHRS; CDR2 reads YFSETQ. CDR3 size: 14 residues. The V end lost 3 bases, the J end lost 3 bases, and 12 bases lay between the germline ends. The CDR3 loop is CASSSGQRDYGYTF. For the CDR3, the DNA is TGCGCCAGCAGCTCCGGACAGCGCGACTATGGCTACACCTTC.

This sequence joins TRBV5-1 and TRBJ2-1; TRBD1 agrees at 9 bases. Germline V lookup: CDR1 SGHRS, CDR2 YFSETQ. CDR3 length equals 15 residues. V shed 3 bases, J shed 6 bases, and the junction held 7 bases outside the gene matches. CDR3: CASSSGTGLLNEQFF. The DNA for the CDR3 is TGCGCCAGCAGCTCCGGGACAGGGTTACTCAATGAGCAGTTCTTC.

The rearrangement joins TRBV7-2 to TRBJ2-7; maybe TRBD2 (6 bases). The germline V and J ends were trimmed by 1 base and 4 bases, with 11 bases remaining between them. Germline V gene data show CDR1 as SGHTA and CDR2 as FQGNSA. CDR3 size: 14 residues. CDR3 sequence: CASSLVGGGYEQYF. Written as DNA, the CDR3 is TGTGCCAGCAGCTTAGTGGGGGGTGGATACGAGCAGTACTTC.

The chain couples TRBV28 to TRBJ2-7, with 9 positions matching TRBD1. CDR1 MDHEN and CDR2 SYDVKM come from the germline V gene. This CDR3 is built from 13 residues. The DNA for the CDR3 is TGTGTGAGCCGGACAGGGGCCTCCTACGAGCAGTACTTC. The encoded protein is CVSRTGASYEQYF. The whole variable domain, filled in from reference TRBV28 and TRBJ2-7, reads DVKVTQSSRYLVKRTGEKVFLECVQDMDHENMFWYRQDPGLGLRLIYFSYDVKMKEKGDIPEGYSVSREKKERFSLILESASTNQTSMYLCVSRTGASYEQYFGPGTRLTVT.

This chain joins TRBV18 and TRBJ1-1, with TRBD1 as a possible D gene (5 bases). The CDR3 is 15 residues long. Germline loops: CDR1 KGHSH, CDR2 LQKENI. Trimming left V 3 bases short and J 1 base short, with 12 bases between. The CDR3 is CASSPARGGNTEAFF. The CDR3 DNA is TGTGCCAGCTCACCTGCTAGGGGAGGGAACACTGAAGCTTTCTTT.

This clone was seen just once. The rearrangement joins TRBV27 to TRBJ1-2; maybe TRBD1 (5 bases). V gave up 4 bases and J gave up 8 bases, with 17 bases separating them. There are 14 residues in the CDR3. Germline V gene data show CDR1 as MNHEY and CDR2 as SMNVEV (reference sequence). CDR3 sequence: CASSSDSVTAGYTF. DNA of the CDR3: TGTGCCAGCAGTTCCGACAGCGTGACGGCGGGCTACACCTTC.

The chain uses TRBV19 and TRBJ1-4, with D perhaps TRBD1 (5 bases). The germline CDR1 and CDR2 sequences are LNHDA and SQIVND (reference sequence). V was clipped by 2 bases and J by 5 bases, with 12 bases between them. This CDR3 is 15 amino acids long. CDR3 residues: CASSILQGPNEKLFF. CDR3 nucleotide sequence: TGTGCCAGTAGTATACTGCAGGGTCCCAATGAAAAACTGTTTTTT.

This rearrangement joins TRBV6-5 to TRBJ1-2; a weak D match, TRBD1 (6 bases). V shed 0 bases and J shed 5 bases, with 16 bases lying between them. The length of the CDR3 is 16 residues. CDR1 and CDR2 from the germline V gene are MNHEY and SVGAGI. The CDR3: CASSYSIAGTGYGYTF. For the CDR3, the DNA is TGTGCCAGCAGTTACTCGATCGCGGGTACAGGGTATGGCTACACCTTC.

The CDR3 protein is CASSPRQETTEAFF. The CDR3 bases are TGTGCCAGCAGCCCACGACAGGAAACCACTGAAGCTTTCTTT. The chain joins TRBV7-9 to TRBJ1-1, with D possibly matching TRBD1 (6 bases). V lost 5 bases to trimming and J lost 4 bases, with 14 bases between them. The V gene's germline CDR1 is SEHNR and CDR2 FQNEAQ (reference sequence). The CDR3 spans 14 residues.

The rearrangement uses TRBV4-1 and TRBJ1-2; 7 nucleotides line up with TRBD1. The V gene's germline CDR1 is MGHRA and CDR2 YSYEKL. CDR3 size: 15 residues. After removal of 4 bases from V and 2 bases from J, the junction contained 7 bases not matched to a gene. This chain's CDR3 is CASSPAGGRNYGYTF. The CDR3 DNA reads TGCGCCAGCAGCCCAGCAGGGGGGAGGAACTATGGCTACACCTTC.

This chain joins TRBV6-4 and TRBJ1-1, with D possibly TRBD1 on 6 matching bases. The CDR3 is made up of 13 amino acids. Per germline, CDR1 MRHNA and CDR2 SNTAGT. Trimming cost V 4 bases and J 9 bases, with 15 bases left between them. The CDR3: CASSVWSQGKAFF. The CDR3 DNA sequence: TGTGCCAGCAGTGTATGGAGCCAGGGGAAAGCTTTCTTT.

The chain uses TRBV7-9 and TRBJ2-7, with 8 nucleotides matching TRBD2. Germline CDR1 SEHNR, CDR2 FQNEAQ (reference sequence). The CDR3 sequence is 18 residues long. Trimming cost V 5 bases and J 1 base; bases outside gene matches: 16. As DNA, the CDR3 is TGTGCCAGCAGCCTCCGCCCCATTTCTAGCGGGTTTTCCTACGAGCAGTACTTC. Protein sequence: CASSLRPISSGFSYEQYF.

CDR3 nucleotides: TGTGCCAGCAGCGTAGGAAGGACAGGGGGCTCAGATACGCAGTATTTT. As protein: CASSVGRTGGSDTQYF. This chain joins TRBV9 and TRBJ2-3; 11 nucleotides line up with TRBD1. This CDR3 is built from 16 residues. The V segment lost 0 bases and the J segment 4 bases; nucleotides outside the gene matches: 4. Germline V gene sequence: CDR1 SGDLS, CDR2 YYNGEE.

This clone was seen a few times. The chain has TRBV6-2 or TRBV6-3 and TRBJ2-7, with D maybe TRBD1 (5 bases). V lost 3 bases, J lost 0 bases, and 12 bases lay in between. CDR1 is MNHEY and CDR2 is SVGEGT in the germline V gene. The CDR3 extends over 15 amino acids. CDR3 protein: CASSYAGSTSYEQYF. CDR3 DNA: TGTGCCAGCAGTTATGCAGGGTCTACCTCCTACGAGCAGTACTTC.

The chain joins TRBV7-2 to TRBJ1-2; tentative D call: TRBD1 (6 bases). V gave up 4 bases and J gave up 6 bases, with 18 bases separating them. The CDR3 is 15 residues long. Looked up from germline, CDR1 is SGHTA and CDR2 is FQGNSA. As DNA, the CDR3 is TGTGCCAGCAGCTATTACAGGGTAAAGTCGGATGGCTACACCTTC. This codes for CASSYYRVKSDGYTF.

V gene TRBV27 combines with J gene TRBJ2-1; TRBD2 is a possible D gene (7 bases). The CDR3 extends over 16 amino acids. V lost 8 bases and J lost 5, with 22 bases in between. Germline V gene data show CDR1 as MNHEY and CDR2 as SMNVEV (reference sequence). The CDR3 nucleotides read TGTGCCAGCGAAGGGAGGGGGGTTCCAGGACACAATGAGCAGTTCTTC. As protein: CASEGRGVPGHNEQFF.

The rearrangement joins TRBV3-1 (or the pseudogene TRBV3-2) to TRBJ2-7; D is perhaps TRBD1 (6 bases). V was trimmed by 3 bases and J by 7 bases, leaving 13 bases between them. The V gene's germline CDR1 is LGHDT and CDR2 YNNKEL (reference sequence). This CDR3 region has 13 residues. CDR3 residues: CASSQRTGLEQYF. For the CDR3, the DNA is TGTGCCAGCAGCCAGCGTACAGGGCTTGAGCAGTACTTC.